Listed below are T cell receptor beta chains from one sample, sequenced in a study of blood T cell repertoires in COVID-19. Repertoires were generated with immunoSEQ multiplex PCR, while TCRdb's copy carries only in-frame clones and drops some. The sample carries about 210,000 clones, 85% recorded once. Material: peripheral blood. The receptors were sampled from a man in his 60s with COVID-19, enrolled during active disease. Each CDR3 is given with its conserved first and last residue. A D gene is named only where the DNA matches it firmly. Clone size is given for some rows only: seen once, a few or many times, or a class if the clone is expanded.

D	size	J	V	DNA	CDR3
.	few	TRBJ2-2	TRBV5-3	TGTGCCAGAAGCTTTCTCACAGCCTTTACCGGGGAGCTGTTTTTT	CARSFLTAFTGELFF
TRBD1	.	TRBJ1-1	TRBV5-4	TGTGCCAGCAGCTTGGTAGTCGGACAGGGAGCTTTCTTT	CASSLVVGQGAFF
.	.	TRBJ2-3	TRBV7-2	TGTGCCAGCAGCTTAAGATCAGTGACAGATACGCAGTATTTT	CASSLRSVTDTQYF
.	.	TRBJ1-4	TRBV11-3	TGTGCCAGCAGCTTAGATCCAGCAGGGGTAAATGAAAAACTGTTTTTT	CASSLDPAGVNEKLFF
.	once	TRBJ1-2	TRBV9	TGTGCCAGCAGCGTAGAGGCCCCAGGACTTTATGGCTACACCTTC	CASSVEAPGLYGYTF
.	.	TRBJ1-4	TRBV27	TGTGCCAGCAGTCTGTCTCCTCTAATACAGTCCCAAGGAGGAGAAAAACTGTTTTTT	CASSLSPLIQSQGGEKLFF
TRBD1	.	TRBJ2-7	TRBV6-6	TGTGCCAGCACCGACCGGGACAGGGGCCTCTACGAGCAGTACTTC	CASTDRDRGLYEQYF
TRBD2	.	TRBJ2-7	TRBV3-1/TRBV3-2	TGTGCCAGCAGCCTCAGACTAGCGGGAGGGTTAAGGGAGCAGTACTTC	CASSLRLAGGLREQYF
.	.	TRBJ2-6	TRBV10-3	TGTGCCATCAGTTACAGGGAGTCTGGGGCCAACGTCCTGACTTTC	CAISYRESGANVLTF
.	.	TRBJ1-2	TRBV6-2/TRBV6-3	TGTGCCAGCAGTCTCCACGTCGGGGGACTGCGGTCCTATGGCTACACCTTC	CASSLHVGGLRSYGYTF
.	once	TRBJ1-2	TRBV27	TGTGCCAGCAGTTTATACACAGGAACCCCACCCGAGGGCTACACCTTC	CASSLYTGTPPEGYTF
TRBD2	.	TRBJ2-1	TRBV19	TGTGCCAGTAGTCTCCGAGGGACTAGGTACAATGAGCAGTTCTTC	CASSLRGTRYNEQFF
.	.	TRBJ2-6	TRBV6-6	TGTGCCAGCAGTTACTTGAGTACGGGGGCCAACGTCCTGACTTTC	CASSYLSTGANVLTF
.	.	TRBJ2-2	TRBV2	TGTGCCAGCAGAGCCAGCGTAGCACTCGGGGAGCTGTTTTTT	CASRASVALGELFF
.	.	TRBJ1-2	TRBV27	TGTGCCAGCAGTTTATCTTATCAGGGCTATGGCTACACCTTC	CASSLSYQGYGYTF
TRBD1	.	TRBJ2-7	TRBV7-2	TGTGCCAGCAGTCGGGACAGGTTCTCCTACGAGCAGTACTTC	CASSRDRFSYEQYF
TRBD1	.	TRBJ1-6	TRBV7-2	TGTGCCAGCAGCCAGACAGGGGTGAGATCACCCCTCCACTTT	CASSQTGVRSPLHF
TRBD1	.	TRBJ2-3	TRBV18	TGTGCCAGCTCACCACCTCAGGGACAGGGCCCAGATACGCAGTATTTT	CASSPPQGQGPDTQYF
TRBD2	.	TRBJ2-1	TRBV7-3	TGTGCCAGCAGCTTGCTAGCGGGAGGGCCAATTGAGCAGTTCTTC	CASSLLAGGPIEQFF
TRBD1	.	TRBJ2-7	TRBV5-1	TGCGCCAGCAGCCCCGGAGGGGAGGGACAGGGACGTTTTCGCTCCTACGAGCAGTACTTC	CASSPGGEGQGRFRSYEQYF
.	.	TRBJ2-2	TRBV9	TGTGCCAGCAGCGTAGGGGCCGCGGGGGCTTCCGGGGAGCTGTTTTTT	CASSVGAAGASGELFF
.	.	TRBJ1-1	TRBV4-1	TGCGCCAGCAGCCAAGATCGCAAAGGGGTGGGTGAAGCTTTCTTT	CASSQDRKGVGEAFF
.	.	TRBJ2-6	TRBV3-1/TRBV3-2	TGTGCCAGCAGCACACGAGGGAGCTCTGGGGCCAACGTCCTGACTTTC	CASSTRGSSGANVLTF
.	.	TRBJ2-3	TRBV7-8	TGTGCCAGCAGCCAGAAGGAGGGATTCACAGATACGCAGTATTTT	CASSQKEGFTDTQYF
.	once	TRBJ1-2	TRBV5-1	TGCGCCAGCAGCTGGGAGGAAAGGGGACGGTATGGCTACACCTTC	CASSWEERGRYGYTF
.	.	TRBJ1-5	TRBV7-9	TGTGCGGCTTCTACAGGAAATCAGCCCCAGCATTTT	CAASTGNQPQHF
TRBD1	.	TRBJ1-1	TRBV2	TGTGCCAGCAGTGAAGCGTTACAGGGGGAAGCTTTCTTT	CASSEALQGEAFF
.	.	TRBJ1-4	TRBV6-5	TGTGCCAGCAGGGAGACAGTCCCTGGAGAAAAACTGTTTTTT	CASRETVPGEKLFF
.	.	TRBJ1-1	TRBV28	TGTGCCAGCAGTTTAAGCAAGACAGTTGAAGCTTTCTTT	CASSLSKTVEAFF
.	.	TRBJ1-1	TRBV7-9	TGTGCCAGCAGCTTTTTAGGGGGGGACACTGAAGCTTTCTTT	CASSFLGGDTEAFF
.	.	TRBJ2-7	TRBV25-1	TGTGCCAGCAGTGATTGGGCCATCTCCTACGAGCAGTACTTC	CASSDWAISYEQYF
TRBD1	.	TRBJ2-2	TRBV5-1	TGCGCCAGCAGTTTATCGACAGGGGGTTTGAAATCCGGGGAGCTGTTTTTT	CASSLSTGGLKSGELFF
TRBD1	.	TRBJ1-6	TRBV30	TGTGCCGGGGACAGGGGGCTTAATTCACCCCTCCACTTT	CAGDRGLNSPLHF
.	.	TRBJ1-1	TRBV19	TGTGCCAGTAGTATGGGGGGGGGCACTGAAGCTTTCTTT	CASSMGGGTEAFF
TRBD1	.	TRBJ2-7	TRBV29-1	TGCAGCGTCGTGACAGGGACAAGGAACGAGCAGTACTTC	CSVVTGTRNEQYF
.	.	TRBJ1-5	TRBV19	TGTGCCAGCAAAGCACGGAATCAGCCCCAGCATTTT	CASKARNQPQHF
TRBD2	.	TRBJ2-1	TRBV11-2	TGTGCCAGCAGCTTAGTAGCGACTAGCGCCTCCTACAATGAGCAGTTCTTC	CASSLVATSASYNEQFF